This entry is about one T cell receptor beta chain. Its cognate antigen is unknown. The germline V gene has CDR1 PRHDT and CDR2 FYEKMQ (reference sequence). V lost 1 base and J lost 4, with 18 bases in between. The CDR3 contains 17 residues. Naive CD8 cells were CD45RO-negative, positively selected for CCR7, excluding terminally differentiated effector memory CD45RA+ cells. Sequencing was performed with immunoSEQ multiplex PCR; in TCRdb, only in-frame clones are kept and a portion is missing. Found here are under 2,000,000 clones, about 95% of them singletons; the top ten hold under 1.5%. This record belongs to a study of shared clonotypes between healthy human individuals. Overall study results and limits: With a handful of donors compared, 4.5% to 6.5% of naive CD4 clonotypes were shared. Blood alone was sampled, and tissue repertoires likely differ.

The source material was naive CD8+ T cells sorted from blood. The TCR originated in a man between 18 and 29 years old in good health. J is TRBJ2-3 and V is TRBV13; D might be TRBD1 (7 bases). As DNA, the CDR3 is TGTGCCAGCAGCTTAGTCGGGTGGCAGGGGGGCCCAGATACGCAGTATTTT. Translating it yields CASSLVGWQGGPDTQYF.